Each of the 26 T cell receptor beta chains below was sequenced from the same sample in a study of radiotherapy plus CTLA-4 blockade in lung cancer. The assay was immunoSEQ multiplex PCR, and TCRdb's table has in-frame clones only and misses some. In the table there are tens of thousands of clones, 79% of which are singletons. Sequencing was performed on peripheral blood, taken from a patient treated with radiotherapy plus ipilimumab. The receptor set was obtained from a human donor with non-small cell lung cancer that progressed on radiotherapy plus ipilimumab.

This clone was found once. Here the CDR3 reads CASSSPSDTQYF. The CDR3 region has the DNA TGCGCCAGCAGCTCTCCCTCCGATACGCAGTATTTT. The J gene is TRBJ2-3, the V gene TRBV5-1; D not resolved. The CDR3 length is 12 residues. The germline gives CDR1 SGHRS, CDR2 YFSETQ. Between the trimmed V and J ends, which lost 3 bases and 6 bases, there was a span of 8 bases.

Only a few counts were recorded for this clone. J is TRBJ2-6 and V is TRBV19, with D unresolved. The CDR3 totals 12 residues. Germline CDR1 and CDR2: LNHDA and SQIVND (reference sequence). V was pared by 9 bases and J by 4 bases, with 7 bases between. The CDR3 loop is CASRTGANVLTF. The CDR3 DNA is TGTGCCAGCCGCACCGGGGCCAACGTCCTGACTTTC.

V and J are TRBV30 and TRBJ1-6, with D hard to call. V lost 1 base, J lost 10 bases, and 11 bases lay in between. Germline V CDR1 and CDR2: GTSNPN, SVGIG (reference sequence). This CDR3 spans 13 amino acids. The CDR3 DNA reads TGTGCCTGGAGTGGAGCGCAGGAATCACCCCTCCACTTT. Amino acids: CAWSGAQESPLHF. Looking up the rest from reference TRBV30 and TRBJ1-6 gives the full variable domain: SQTIHQWPATLVQPVGSPLSLECTVEGTSNPNLYWYRQAAGRGLQLLFYSVGIGQISSEVPQNLSASRPQDRQFILSSKKLLLSDSGFYLCAWSGAQESPLHFGNGTRLTVT.

J is TRBJ2-1 and V is TRBV2, with 9 bases fitting TRBD2. V gave up 2 bases and J gave up 9 bases; unmatched junction bases: 8. Germline V gene lookup returns CDR1 SNHLY and CDR2 FYNNEI. The length of the CDR3 is 15 residues. As DNA, the CDR3 is TGTGCCAGCAGTGAAAGCGCTAGCGGGATCGTTGAGCAGTTCTTC. It specifies CASSESASGIVEQFF.

The genes are TRBV6-5 and TRBJ1-5; no reliable D call. This CDR3 is 14 amino acids long. Germline assignment: CDR1 MNHEY and CDR2 SVGAGI. V was pared by 0 bases and J by 5 bases, with 8 bases between. The CDR3 loop reads CASSYSSEDQPQHF. The CDR3 DNA reads TGTGCCAGCAGTTACTCGAGCGAAGATCAGCCCCAGCATTTT.

The V call is TRBV19, the J call TRBJ2-7; 10 bases align to TRBD1. The germline CDR1 and CDR2 sequences are LNHDA and SQIVND (reference sequence). V lost 3 bases to trimming and J lost 3 bases; unmatched junction nucleotides: 8. This CDR3 region has 16 residues. CDR3 nucleotides: TGTGCCAGTAGTATTGGACAGACAGGGGGCCTCTACGAGCAGTACTTC. It codes for CASSIGQTGGLYEQYF.

V and J are TRBV18 and TRBJ2-7; TRBD1 or TRBD2 may be the D gene (5 bases each). The CDR3 loop spans 13 amino acids. V shed 6 bases and J shed 4 bases, with 13 bases lying between them. Germline CDR1 reads KGHSH; CDR2 reads LQKENI. DNA of the CDR3: TGTGCCAGCTCGTGGGACCCAGGGTACGAGCAGTACTTC. This gives the protein CASSWDPGYEQYF. The variable domain in full, completed from reference TRBV18 and TRBJ2-7, reads NAGVMQNPRHLVRRRGQEARLRCSPMKGHSHVYWYRQLPEEGLKFMVYLQKENIIDESGMPKERFSAEFPKEGPSILRIQQVVRGDSAAYFCASSWDPGYEQYFGPGTRLTVT.

The chain joins TRBV28 to TRBJ1-5; possibly TRBD1 for D (6 bases). With 6 bases removed from V and 7 bases from J, the gap between germline ends came to 16 bases. This CDR3 contains 14 residues. Germline-derived CDR1 and CDR2 are MDHEN and SYDVKM. CDR3 loop: CASSLYRVGQPQHF. CDR3 nucleotides: TGTGCCAGCAGCCTATACAGGGTTGGGCAGCCCCAGCATTTT.

This clone was counted between two and nine times. This chain connects TRBV19 to TRBJ2-1; D gene uncertain. Germline values: CDR1 LNHDA, CDR2 SQIVND (reference sequence). The CDR3 runs 12 residues. Trimming shortened V by 3 bases and J by 6 bases, and 6 bases separated the two germline ends. CDR3 sequence: CASSMRINEQFF. In DNA form, the CDR3 reads TGTGCCAGTAGTATGAGAATCAATGAGCAGTTCTTC.

This clone showed up just once. The rearrangement joins TRBV2 to TRBJ2-1; D possibly corresponds to TRBD2 (5 bases). V was pared by 10 bases and J by 4 bases, with 14 bases between. The CDR3 is 13 amino acids. Germline lookup yields CDR1 SNHLY and CDR2 FYNNEI. CDR3: CATAARRYNEQFF. DNA of the CDR3: TGTGCCACAGCGGCCCGCAGGTACAATGAGCAGTTCTTC.

The CDR3 protein is CATGTVNTEAFF. The CDR3 nucleotides read TGTGCCACCGGGACAGTGAACACTGAAGCTTTCTTT. V usage is TRBV28 and J usage is TRBJ1-1; 7 positions agree with TRBD1. Germline-derived CDR1 and CDR2 are MDHEN and SYDVKM. Losses at the gene ends were 10 bases for V and 0 bases for J; bases not matched to a gene: 2. The CDR3 runs to 12 residues.

This clone was picked up a small number of times. The V gene is TRBV29-1, the J gene TRBJ1-2; 8 bases match TRBD1. With 3 bases clipped from V and 4 bases from J, the junction kept 16 bases outside the gene matches. This CDR3 comprises 17 residues. The germline V gene has CDR1 SQVTM and CDR2 ANQGSEA. The CDR3 sequence is CSVDVGTGGSGAYGYTF. Here the CDR3 DNA reads TGCAGCGTTGACGTCGGGACAGGAGGTTCTGGCGCCTATGGCTACACCTTC.

The chain recombines TRBV29-1 with TRBJ2-7; 9 positions agree with TRBD1. The trim removed 7 bases at V and 5 bases at J, leaving 15 bases unmatched. There are 15 residues in the CDR3. Germline V gene sequence: CDR1 SQVTM, CDR2 ANQGSEA. CDR3 region: CSAKQSLGQGNEQYF. The CDR3 coding sequence is TGCAGCGCCAAGCAGAGTTTAGGACAGGGGAACGAGCAGTACTTC.

The chain uses TRBV6-5 and TRBJ1-1; D gene uncertain. Deletions cut 0 bases from V and 4 bases from J, with 6 bases between. The CDR3 spans 13 residues. The germline V gene has CDR1 MNHEY and CDR2 SVGAGI. CDR3 protein: CASSYSGGTEAFF. CDR3 DNA sequence: TGTGCCAGCAGTTACTCGGGAGGCACTGAAGCTTTCTTT.

The chain couples TRBV28 to TRBJ1-6; 8 bases agree with TRBD1. Germline V lookup: CDR1 MDHEN, CDR2 SYDVKM. V was pared by 5 bases and J by 7 bases, with 7 bases of the junction left unmatched. The CDR3 consists of 15 residues. The CDR3 DNA reads as TGTGCCAGCAGTCCCGACAGGGGAAGCAATTCACCCCTCCACTTT. It specifies CASSPDRGSNSPLHF. Together with reference TRBV28 and TRBJ1-6, the CDR3 gives the full variable domain: DVKVTQSSRYLVKRTGEKVFLECVQDMDHENMFWYRQDPGLGLRLIYFSYDVKMKEKGDIPEGYSVSREKKERFSLILESASTNQTSMYLCASSPDRGSNSPLHFGNGTRLTVT.

In regard to this clone: One end of the junction fails to match germline, which may point to a read error. The J gene is TRBJ2-5, the V gene TRBV6-1, with 8 bases fitting TRBD1. CDR1 and CDR2 (germline): MNHNS, SASEGT. The CDR3 has 14 residues. The CDR3 bases are TGTGCCAGCTGTGAGGGCAGGGGGCGAGAGACCCAGTACTTC. Protein sequence: CASCEGRGRETQYF.

The CDR3 DNA reads as TGTGCCAGCAGTGAGAGGACCCTTGGGGCCAACGTCCTGACTTTC. Encoded protein: CASSERTLGANVLTF. This sequence joins TRBV2 and TRBJ2-6, with D hard to call. Germline CDR1 is SNHLY and CDR2 is FYNNEI. This CDR3 contains 15 residues. Trimming shortened V by 3 bases and J by 3 bases, and 9 bases separated the two germline ends.

There are a few counts of this clone. This sequence joins TRBV20-1 and TRBJ2-7, with unresolved D. The ends were cut back, 3 bases at V and 3 bases at J, with 6 bases in the middle. The CDR3 contains 11 residues. Germline lookup yields CDR1 DFQATT and CDR2 SNEGSKA (reference sequence). In DNA, the CDR3 is TGCAGTGCTAGTCACATCTACGAGCAGTACTTC. Translating it yields CSASHIYEQYF.

DNA of the CDR3: TGTGCCAGCAGCGCCACCCCCTCGGGCCGCAATGAGCAGTTCTTC. Amino acids: CASSATPSGRNEQFF. V gene TRBV9 combines with J gene TRBJ2-1; D gene unclear. Trimming left V 3 bases short and J 6 bases short, with 16 bases between. Per germline, CDR1 SGDLS and CDR2 YYNGEE. The CDR3 spans 15 residues.

V gene TRBV28 combines with J gene TRBJ2-1; 11 bases are shared with TRBD2. With V trimmed by 8 bases and J by 5 bases, 20 bases remained unmatched. The CDR3 has 19 residues. Germline V lookup: CDR1 MDHEN, CDR2 SYDVKM. The CDR3 region is CASLGLLAGALSGDNEQFF. The CDR3 nucleotides read TGTGCCAGCTTGGGGTTACTAGCGGGAGCGCTCTCGGGGGACAATGAGCAGTTCTTC.

This chain uses TRBV4-2 with TRBJ2-1; 8 nucleotides align to TRBD2. With V trimmed by 0 bases and J by 10 bases, 11 bases remained unmatched. The CDR3 has 16 residues. The germline V gene encodes CDR1 LGHNA and CDR2 YNFKEQ. In DNA, the CDR3 is TGTGCCAGCAGCCAAGACGGCGGGAGGTATGTGGGGGAGCAGTTCTTC. This gives the protein CASSQDGGRYVGEQFF.

This chain uses TRBV29-1 with TRBJ1-2, with D perhaps TRBD1 (5 bases). Trimming pared 6 bases from V and 4 bases from J, leaving 21 bases between. This CDR3 has 15 residues. CDR1 and CDR2 (germline): SQVTM, ANQGSEA. DNA of the CDR3: TGCAGCGTGGCTGGCGAAAGGGGACGGACCTATGGCTACACCTTC. Translated, it gives CSVAGERGRTYGYTF.

The rearrangement uses TRBV9 and TRBJ2-2, with 8 positions matching TRBD2. CDR3 size: 14 residues. With V trimmed by 4 bases and J by 5 bases, 4 bases remained unmatched. Germline V gene lookup returns CDR1 SGDLS and CDR2 YYNGEE. As DNA, the CDR3 is TGTGCCAGCAGCCCCGGGGGGGGGACCGGGGAGCTGTTTTTT. It codes for CASSPGGGTGELFF.

This clone has a single count. This chain uses TRBV5-6 with TRBJ2-7, with TRBD1 matching over 9 bases. Germline V gives CDR1 SGHDT, CDR2 YYEEEE. V lost 8 bases and J lost 3; bases outside the gene matches: 9. The CDR3 is 14 amino acids. CDR3 DNA sequence: TGTGCCAGTAGCCGTGGGACAGGGTTCTACGAGCAGTACTTC. Its protein product is CASSRGTGFYEQYF.

This chain joins TRBV9 and TRBJ2-7; 8 nucleotides agree with TRBD1. The V gene's germline CDR1 is SGDLS and CDR2 YYNGEE. V trimming: 3 bases; J trimming: 2 bases; junction bases outside the gene matches: 7. This CDR3 has 15 residues. CDR3 in DNA: TGTGCCAGCAGCGCCGGGACAGGCCCCCCCTACGAGCAGTACTTC. It is translated as CASSAGTGPPYEQYF.

The chain carries TRBV5-1 and TRBJ2-1, with 8 bases that match TRBD2. Germline V CDR1 and CDR2: SGHRS, YFSETQ. The CDR3 runs 15 residues. V was pared by 4 bases and J by 3 bases, with 6 bases of the junction left unmatched. CDR3 residues: CASSIGTSHYNEQFF. The CDR3 region has the DNA TGCGCCAGCAGCATAGGGACTAGTCACTACAATGAGCAGTTCTTC.